The rows below give T cell receptor beta chains drawn from one sample of a study of blood T cell repertoires in COVID-19. TCRdb's copy holds only in-frame clones and misses some; the assay was immunoSEQ multiplex PCR. The table includes around 220,000 clones, about 86% detected once. Sequencing was carried out using PBMCs or T cells enriched from blood (not recorded which). These receptors all stem from a woman aged 50 to 60 with acute COVID-19. The conserved cysteine and the conserved F or W are not part of the CDR3 here. The order of the fields is J gene, V gene, CDR3 protein.

TRBJ2-7,TRBV19,ASSPGTGAYEQY
TRBJ2-7,TRBV12-3/TRBV12-4,ASSLGLQYEQY
TRBJ2-2,TRBV7-9,ASSLDRGTGELF
TRBJ1-4,TRBV4-2,ASSQSEGGGEKLF
TRBJ2-1,TRBV7-2,ASSPATSGRRGNEQF
TRBJ2-2,TRBV9,ASSLGTNAGELF
TRBJ2-1,TRBV19,ASSPLAGVSDEQF
TRBJ2-5,TRBV19,ASSIGTRGQETQY
TRBJ1-4,TRBV2,ASSLSQSQGFSEKLF
TRBJ2-7,TRBV27,ASSRSRGQGSYEQY
TRBJ2-3,TRBV5-1,ASSLGQATERGTDTQY
TRBJ2-5,TRBV3-1/TRBV3-2,ASSPWTDQETQY
TRBJ2-7,TRBV18,ASSPSDSSYEQY
TRBJ2-3,TRBV28,ASSSPGSGRAADTQY
TRBJ2-7,TRBV27,ASSSPDRAYEQY
TRBJ1-4,TRBV15,ATSRVQGESEKLF
TRBJ2-1,TRBV4-3,ASSQGDRGLYNEQF
TRBJ1-2,TRBV30,AWSVLEGLGYT
TRBJ1-5,TRBV7-9,ASSFNSNQPQH
TRBJ1-4,TRBV27,ASSLQPLSEKLF
TRBJ1-5,TRBV7-6,ASSPSEYQPQH
TRBJ2-7,TRBV19,ASRPGTGGRGQY
TRBJ1-4,TRBV18,ASSPTGGDEKLF
TRBJ1-5,TRBV6-2/TRBV6-3,ASSFLSNQPQH
TRBJ1-5,TRBV3-1/TRBV3-2,ASSQDTGQPQH
TRBJ1-1,TRBV28,ASPGQNTEAF
TRBJ1-2,TRBV30,ALAYREIQDGYT
TRBJ2-5,TRBV27,ASSPHPRQGDQETQY
TRBJ1-2,TRBV5-1,ASSLEGEWRDYGYT
TRBJ2-7,TRBV2,ASRHGGDEQY
TRBJ2-5,TRBV28,ASSPDSPQETQY
TRBJ1-5,TRBV7-2,ASSLGSRGFQPQH
TRBJ2-7,TRBV11-2,ASSLGYLRDRALEQY
TRBJ2-5,TRBV7-2,ASSAQGPNPLTQY
TRBJ2-7,TRBV18,ASSPLSSYEQY
TRBJ2-3,TRBV7-6,ASSLGGPSTDTQY
TRBJ2-7,TRBV4-2,ASSQGTGESYEQY
TRBJ2-7,TRBV29-1,SVESRGGYEQY
TRBJ2-7,TRBV9,ASTKGGTSGTYEQY
TRBJ1-1,TRBV3-1/TRBV3-2,ASTPRGQNTEAF
TRBJ2-7,TRBV19,ASRGLALVEQY
TRBJ2-5,TRBV6-5,ASTPTGRETQY
TRBJ2-3,TRBV21-1,ASSMGLAGGPIARDTQY
TRBJ1-3,TRBV6-5,ASRAIAGSGNTIY
TRBJ1-1,TRBV25-1,ASSEEGYTEAF
TRBJ2-7,TRBV19,ASSVSGTSGYEQY
TRBJ2-3,TRBV7-2,ASSPGAVRELDTQY